The 7 T cell receptor beta chains given below trace back to one sample, sequenced in a study of naive and memory T cell subsets. An equimolar mix of two oligonucleotides served as the beta constant-region primer for TRBC1 and TRBC2. Four rounds of PCR amplified the ligated cDNA using nested alpha and beta constant-region primers plus SP2. TCRdb itself ran the UMI-ligation and nested PCR reads through MiXCR, one entry per CDR3 protein. The sample includes 120,000 or so distinct CDR3 sequences, roughly 36% seen only once; the top ten take around 0.92%. Sequencing was done on a sample of central memory CD4+ T cells from blood. The source of these receptors is a human donor in good health.

This clonotype has at least ten counts. The V call is TRBV5-1, the J call TRBJ2-1; 12 positions agree with TRBD2. Per germline, CDR1 SGHRS and CDR2 YFSETQ. V dropped 2 bases and J dropped 4; count of bases not matched to a gene: 10. This CDR3 comprises 18 residues. The CDR3 nucleotides are TGCGCCAGCAGCTTTGGTCGACTAGCGGGAGATGAGTACAATGAGCAGTTCTTC. Amino acid sequence: CASSFGRLAGDEYNEQFF.

A few counts support this clonotype. V and J are TRBV20-1 and TRBJ1-1, with D possibly being TRBD1 (5 bases). Germline assignment: CDR1 DFQATT and CDR2 SNEGSKA (reference sequence). This CDR3 region has 15 residues. V gave up 0 bases and J gave up 1 base, with 12 bases separating them. For the CDR3, the DNA is TGCAGTGCTAGAGATCAGGGACGGAAGAACACTGAAGCTTTCTTT. Translating it yields CSARDQGRKNTEAFF.

This clonotype was observed once. The rearrangement uses TRBV29-1 and TRBJ2-1; weak D call: TRBD1 (5 bases). Germline V CDR1 and CDR2: SQVTM, ANQGSEA. The CDR3 sequence is 14 residues long. V lost 3 bases, J lost 3 bases, and 12 bases lay in between. The DNA of the CDR3 is TGCAGCGTTGATCAAGCAGGGATCTACAATGAGCAGTTCTTC. Its protein product is CSVDQAGIYNEQFF.

The genes are TRBV2 and TRBJ1-5, with D perhaps TRBD1 (6 bases). The CDR3 sequence is 13 residues long. The V end was cut by 6 bases, the J end by 4 bases, with 10 bases between. The germline V gene encodes CDR1 SNHLY and CDR2 FYNNEI. CDR3 bases: TGTGCCAGCAGAAGGGGGGTAAATCAGCCCCAGCATTTT. Its protein is CASRRGVNQPQHF.

V usage is TRBV27 and J usage is TRBJ2-4; TRBD2 is a possible D gene (6 bases). This CDR3 is built from 15 residues. The ends were cut back, 2 bases at V and 0 bases at J, with 8 bases in the middle. Germline values: CDR1 MNHEY, CDR2 SMNVEV (reference sequence). CDR3 sequence: CASSLMGLAKNIQYF. CDR3 nucleotides: TGTGCCAGCAGTTTAATGGGACTAGCCAAAAACATTCAGTACTTC.

Ten or more counts support this clonotype. This chain uses TRBV29-1 with TRBJ2-1, with D perhaps TRBD1 (6 bases). There are 13 residues in the CDR3. Trimming took 4 bases from V and 6 from J, leaving 13 bases between them. Germline CDR1 SQVTM, CDR2 ANQGSEA. CDR3 in DNA: TGCAGCGTTGGAAGGGGGATCGGCAATGAGCAGTTCTTC. Its translation: CSVGRGIGNEQFF.

This chain links TRBV28 with TRBJ1-1, with D possibly TRBD1 on 5 matching bases. The CDR3 covers 15 residues. Trimming left V 2 bases short and J 11 bases short, with 21 bases between. Germline values: CDR1 MDHEN, CDR2 SYDVKM. The CDR3 sequence is CASSLQGSSGNRAFF. CDR3 DNA sequence: TGTGCCAGCAGTTTACAGGGATCCTCGGGAAATAGGGCTTTCTTT.